Listed below are T cell receptor beta chains from one sample, sequenced in a study of blood T cell repertoires in COVID-19. The repertoire was sequenced with immunoSEQ multiplex PCR; TCRdb's copy has only in-frame clones and lacks some. Seen here are about 78,000 clones, more than 60% observed once, and the top ten hold about 10%. The sequenced material came from peripheral blood. Every receptor here comes from a human donor in a cohort sampled during active COVID-19. The CDR3 runs from the conserved cysteine through the conserved F or W. The order of the fields is V gene, clone size, J gene, D gene, CDR3 protein, CDR3 DNA. D genes are given only for firm matches. Only some rows state a clone size, as once, few, many or a class for expanded clones.

TRBV20-1	few	TRBJ1-6	.	CSASPLGGNSPLHF	TGCAGTGCTAGTCCCTTGGGAGGGAATTCACCCCTCCACTTT
TRBV6-5	.	TRBJ1-6	.	CASSYSKGRALHF	TGTGCCAGCAGTTACTCGAAAGGGAGGGCCCTCCACTTT
TRBV5-1	.	TRBJ2-7	TRBD2	CASSLRTSGGYEQYF	TGCGCCAGCAGCCTACGGACTAGCGGGGGCTACGAGCAGTACTTC
TRBV7-2	.	TRBJ2-7	TRBD2	CASSRAGRIYEQYF	TGTGCCAGCAGCAGAGCCGGGAGGATCTACGAGCAGTACTTC
TRBV19	.	TRBJ1-5	TRBD1	CASSIGGQRLNQPQHF	TGTGCCAGTAGTATAGGGGGACAGCGATTAAATCAGCCCCAGCATTTT
TRBV5-1	once	TRBJ1-2	TRBD1	CASSEPGGTGGGYTF	TGCGCCAGCAGCGAGCCAGGGGGAACAGGCGGCGGCTACACCTTC
TRBV4-2	.	TRBJ2-7	TRBD2	CASSQGIAGGPYEQYF	TGTGCCAGCAGCCAAGGTATAGCGGGGGGCCCCTACGAGCAGTACTTC
TRBV28	.	TRBJ1-5	.	CASSYGQASNQPQHF	TGTGCCAGCAGTTATGGACAAGCTAGCAATCAGCCCCAGCATTTT
TRBV4-1	once	TRBJ2-7	.	CASSPLRPGMGHYEQYF	TGCGCCAGCAGCCCGCTAAGACCGGGTATGGGGCACTACGAGCAGTACTTC
TRBV6-6	.	TRBJ1-2	TRBD1	CASSHGQVFYGYTF	TGTGCCAGCAGCCACGGACAGGTTTTCTATGGCTACACCTTC